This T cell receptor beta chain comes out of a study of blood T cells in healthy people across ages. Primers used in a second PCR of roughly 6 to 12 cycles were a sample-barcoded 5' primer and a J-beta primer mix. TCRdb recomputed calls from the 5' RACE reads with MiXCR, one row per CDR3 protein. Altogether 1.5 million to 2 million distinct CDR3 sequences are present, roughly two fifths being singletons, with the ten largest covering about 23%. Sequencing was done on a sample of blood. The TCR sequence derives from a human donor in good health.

CDR3 region: CASGLVRTGGRPSKETQYF. The DNA of the CDR3 is TGTGCTAGTGGTTTGGTTCGGACAGGGGGTCGTCCGTCAAAAGAGACCCAGTACTTC. The J gene is TRBJ2-5, the V gene TRBV12-5, with 10 bases that match TRBD1. The length of the CDR3 is 19 residues. With 0 bases clipped from V and 3 bases from J, the junction kept 13 bases outside the gene matches. From germline, CDR1 is LGHNT and CDR2 FRNRAP.